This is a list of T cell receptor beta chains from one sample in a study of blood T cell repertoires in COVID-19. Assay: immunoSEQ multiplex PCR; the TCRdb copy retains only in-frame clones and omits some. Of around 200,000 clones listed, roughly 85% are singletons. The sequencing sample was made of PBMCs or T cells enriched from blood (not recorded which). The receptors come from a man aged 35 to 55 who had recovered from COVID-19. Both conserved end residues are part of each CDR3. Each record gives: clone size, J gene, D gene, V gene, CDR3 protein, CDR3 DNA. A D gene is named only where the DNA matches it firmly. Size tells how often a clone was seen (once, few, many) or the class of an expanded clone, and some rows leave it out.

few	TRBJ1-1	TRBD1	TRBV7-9	CASSSGGPYTEAFF	TGTGCCAGCAGCTCAGGGGGTCCTTACACTGAAGCTTTCTTT
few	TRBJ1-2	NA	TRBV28	CASSLVPGGYGYTF	TGTGCCAGCAGTTTAGTACCGGGGGGCTATGGCTACACCTTC
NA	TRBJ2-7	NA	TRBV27	CASSFRPGGGRYF	TGTGCCAGCAGTTTCCGTCCCGGTGGCGGGCGGTACTTC
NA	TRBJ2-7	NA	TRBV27	CASSSGGEQYF	TGTGCCAGCAGTTCGGGTGGCGAGCAGTACTTC
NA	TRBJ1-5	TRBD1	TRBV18	CASSPTGTGSNQPQHF	TGTGCCAGCTCCCCTACCGGGACAGGGTCTAATCAGCCCCAGCATTTT
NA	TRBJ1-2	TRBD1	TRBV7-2	CASSLATGDNNYGYTF	TGTGCCAGCAGCTTAGCGACAGGGGATAATAACTATGGCTACACCTTC
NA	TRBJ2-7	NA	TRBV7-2	CASSLYSVRQSPYEQYF	TGTGCCAGCAGCTTATATTCCGTGAGGCAGAGTCCCTACGAGCAGTACTTC
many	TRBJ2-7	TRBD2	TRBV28	CASRPAGAGGTHEQYF	TGTGCCAGCAGACCTGCGGGGGCGGGAGGTACCCACGAGCAGTACTTC
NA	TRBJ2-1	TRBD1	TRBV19	CASSIFDRGLNNEQFF	TGTGCCAGTAGTATCTTCGACAGGGGTCTAAACAATGAGCAGTTCTTC
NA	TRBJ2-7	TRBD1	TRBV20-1	CSASATGGLTYEQYF	TGCAGTGCTAGTGCGACAGGGGGCTTAACCTACGAGCAGTACTTC
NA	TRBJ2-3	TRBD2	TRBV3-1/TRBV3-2	CASSPNSGRLFSTDTQYF	TGTGCCAGCAGTCCAAATAGCGGGCGCCTCTTCAGCACAGATACGCAGTATTTT
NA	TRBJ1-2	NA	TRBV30	CAWRGGRTFYGYTF	TGTGCCTGGAGAGGAGGAAGAACATTCTATGGCTACACCTTC
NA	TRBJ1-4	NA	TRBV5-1	CASSSDLNEKLFF	TGCGCCAGCAGCAGCGACCTCAATGAAAAACTGTTTTTT
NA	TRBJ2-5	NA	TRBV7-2	CASSLDSKQETQYF	TGTGCCAGCAGCCTAGACTCGAAACAAGAGACCCAGTACTTC
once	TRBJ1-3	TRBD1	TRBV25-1	CASNRGGGFGNTIYF	TGTGCCAGCAATCGAGGAGGGGGCTTCGGAAACACCATATATTTT
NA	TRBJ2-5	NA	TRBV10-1	CASRLRVEETQYF	TGCGCCAGCAGGCTCCGGGTGGAGGAGACCCAGTACTTC
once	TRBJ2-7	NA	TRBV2	CASTEHPFEQYF	TGTGCCAGCACCGAACACCCCTTCGAGCAGTACTTC
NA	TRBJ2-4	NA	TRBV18	CASSQGATKNIQYF	TGTGCCAGCTCACAAGGGGCGACCAAAAACATTCAGTACTTC
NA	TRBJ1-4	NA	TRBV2	CASSAARPANEKLFF	TGTGCCAGCAGTGCTGCTAGGCCTGCTAATGAAAAACTGTTTTTT
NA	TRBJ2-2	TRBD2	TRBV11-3	CASSLGLSVLAGGTGELFF	TGTGCCAGCAGCTTAGGCCTGAGTGTGCTAGCGGGAGGAACCGGGGAGCTGTTTTTT
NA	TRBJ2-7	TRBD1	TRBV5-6	CASSALRDRPYEQYF	TGTGCCAGCAGCGCGCTCCGGGACAGACCCTACGAGCAGTACTTC
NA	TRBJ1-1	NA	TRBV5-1	CASSPLEQGITEAFF	TGCGCCAGCAGCCCTTTGGAACAGGGAATCACTGAAGCTTTCTTT
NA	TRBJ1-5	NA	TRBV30	CAWSTGSDQPQHF	TGTGCCTGGAGCACAGGGTCGGATCAGCCCCAGCATTTT
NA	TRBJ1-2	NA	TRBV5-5	CASSLAGRASANYGYTF	TGTGCCAGCAGCTTGGCCGGGAGGGCCTCCGCTAACTATGGCTACACCTTC
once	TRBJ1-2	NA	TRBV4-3	CASSQDFSGNYGYTF	TGCGCCAGCAGCCAAGATTTTTCCGGGAACTATGGCTACACCTTC
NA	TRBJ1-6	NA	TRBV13	CASSLGGSSSYNSPLHF	TGTGCCAGCAGCTTAGGGGGCAGCAGCTCCTATAATTCACCCCTCCACTTT
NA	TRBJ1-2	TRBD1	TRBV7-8	CASSLGGTGGLYGYTF	TGTGCCAGCAGCTTAGGAGGGACAGGGGGCCTCTATGGCTACACCTTC
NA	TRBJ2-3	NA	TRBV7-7	CASSLGVSGTDTQYF	TGTGCTAGCAGCTTAGGGGTTAGCGGAACAGATACGCAGTATTTT
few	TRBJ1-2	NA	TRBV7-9	CASSLNSPSGYTF	TGTGCCAGCAGCTTGAACTCGCCCTCGGGCTACACCTTC
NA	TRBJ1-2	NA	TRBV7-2	CASRRDTPDGYTF	TGTGCCAGCAGACGTGACACCCCGGATGGCTACACCTTC
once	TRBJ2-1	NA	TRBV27	CASSLSGSNEQFF	TGTGCCAGCAGTTTATCGGGGAGTAATGAGCAGTTCTTC
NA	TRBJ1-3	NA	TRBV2	CASKPARGSGNTIYF	TGTGCCAGCAAACCAGCAAGAGGGTCTGGAAACACCATATATTTT
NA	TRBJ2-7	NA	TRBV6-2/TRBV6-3	CASSYIATGGAYEQYF	TGTGCCAGCAGTTACATAGCGACGGGCGGCGCCTACGAGCAGTACTTC
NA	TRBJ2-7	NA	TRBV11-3	CASSLYPGYEQYF	TGTGCCAGCAGCTTATATCCGGGCTACGAGCAGTACTTC
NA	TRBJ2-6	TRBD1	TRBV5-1	CASSGGQEAGANVLTF	TGCGCCAGCAGCGGGGGACAGGAGGCTGGGGCCAACGTCCTGACTTTC
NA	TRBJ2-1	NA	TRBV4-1	CASAYFEDNEQFF	TGCGCCAGCGCCTACTTTGAAGACAATGAGCAGTTCTTC
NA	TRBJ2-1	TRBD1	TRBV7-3	CASSAGQGYNEQFF	TGTGCCAGCAGCGCGGGACAGGGATACAATGAGCAGTTCTTC
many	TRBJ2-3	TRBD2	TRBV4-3	CASSQGLAGESGTDTQYF	TGCGCCAGCAGCCAAGGACTAGCGGGAGAATCGGGCACAGATACGCAGTATTTT
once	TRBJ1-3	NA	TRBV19	CASSSFENPGNTIYF	TGTGCCAGTAGTAGCTTCGAGAACCCGGGAAACACCATATATTTT
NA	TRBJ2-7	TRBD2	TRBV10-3	CAISEGGGTPPYEQYF	TGTGCCATCAGCGAAGGCGGGGGGACCCCCCCCTACGAGCAGTACTTC
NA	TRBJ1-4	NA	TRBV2	CASNSRWTNEKLFF	TGTGCCAGCAACTCCAGGTGGACTAATGAAAAACTGTTTTTT
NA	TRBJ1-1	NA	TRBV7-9	CASSPGLGAFF	TGTGCCAGCAGCCCGGGACTTGGGGCTTTCTTT
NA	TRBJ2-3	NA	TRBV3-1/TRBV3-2	CASSQSLDSLGTDTQYF	TGTGCCAGCAGCCAATCCTTGGACAGTCTTGGCACAGATACGCAGTATTTT
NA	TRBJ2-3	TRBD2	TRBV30	CAWNPLLAGERATQYF	TGTGCCTGGAATCCTTTACTAGCGGGAGAGCGCGCGACGCAGTATTTT
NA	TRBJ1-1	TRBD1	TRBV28	CASSLSFGTAMNTEAFF	TGTGCCAGCAGTTTGTCTTTTGGGACAGCGATGAACACTGAAGCTTTCTTT
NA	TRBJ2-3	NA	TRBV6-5	CASADLRTDTQYF	TGTGCCAGCGCTGACTTGAGGACAGATACGCAGTATTTT
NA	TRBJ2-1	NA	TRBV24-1	CATSDWASSADYNEQFF	TGTGCCACCAGTGACTGGGCTTCTAGCGCCGACTACAATGAGCAGTTCTTC
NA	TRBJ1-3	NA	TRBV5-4	CASSLGHLSGNTIYF	TGTGCCAGCAGCCTAGGACATCTCTCTGGAAACACCATATATTTT
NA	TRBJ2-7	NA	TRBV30	CALLAGDIYEQYF	TGTGCTCTCCTCGCAGGGGATATTTACGAGCAGTACTTC
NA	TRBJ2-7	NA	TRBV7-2	CASSLAASEPSYEQYF	TGTGCCAGCAGCTTAGCAGCTAGCGAGCCCTCCTACGAGCAGTACTTC
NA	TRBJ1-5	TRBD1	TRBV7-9	CASSSTGGNGQPQHF	TGTGCCAGCAGTTCGACAGGGGGAAATGGACAGCCCCAGCATTTT
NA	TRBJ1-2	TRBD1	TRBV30	CAWSGTGGSYGYTF	TGTGCCTGGAGTGGAACAGGGGGCAGCTATGGCTACACCTTC
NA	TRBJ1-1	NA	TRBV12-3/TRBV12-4	CASSSTENTEAFF	TGTGCCAGCAGCTCGACAGAGAACACTGAAGCTTTCTTT
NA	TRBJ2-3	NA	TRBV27	CASTLLGTDTQYF	TGTGCCAGCACCCTCCTAGGCACAGATACGCAGTATTTT
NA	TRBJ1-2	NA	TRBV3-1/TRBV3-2	CASSQPDSKDYGYTF	TGTGCCAGCAGCCAACCCGACAGTAAAGACTATGGCTACACCTTC
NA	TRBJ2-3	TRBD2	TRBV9	CASRRTSGGPQYF	TGTGCCAGCAGAAGGACTAGCGGAGGACCGCAGTATTTT